This T cell receptor (beta chain) is from a study of shared clonotypes between healthy human individuals. Points from the study as a whole: Generally, estimated richness proved larger in naive subsets than it did in memory subsets.

Sequencing was performed with immunoSEQ multiplex PCR; in TCRdb, only in-frame clones are kept and a portion is missing. The data show over a million clones, with around 97% seen just once and roughly 1.2% held by the top ten. As to this clone: Its antigen is still unknown.

The V and J ends lost 6 bases and 2 bases respectively, with 8 bases between them. From germline, CDR1 is MDHEN and CDR2 SYDVKM. The CDR3 is 13 amino acids. Input material: naive CD4+ T cells sorted from blood. Noted subset: CD45RA+ positively selected. The clonotype was recovered from a man aged 25-40 years in good health. The chain couples TRBV28 to TRBJ2-1, with D hard to call. The CDR3: CASRPPPYNEQFF. CDR3 DNA sequence: TGTGCCAGCAGACCTCCCCCCTACAATGAGCAGTTCTTC.